The 5 T cell receptor beta chains presented below share a single source sample, sequenced in a study of T cells after yellow fever vaccination. TCRdb reprocessed the 5' RACE reads via MiXCR and lists one record per CDR3 protein. The sample holds a few hundred thousand distinct CDR3 sequences; 15% to 20% are singletons and the top ten take roughly an eighth. Sequencing used PBMCs, obtained 15 days after the yellow fever booster vaccination. The receptors come from a man aged 25-45 years who received the YFV17D yellow fever vaccine.

This clonotype has a handful of counts. DNA for the CDR3: TGTGCCAGCACCCTGGGGAGGGTTGGCGGCTACACCTTC. Protein product: CASTLGRVGGYTF. The rearrangement uses TRBV12-3 or TRBV12-4 and TRBJ1-2; D unclear. The CDR3 has 13 residues. Trimming took off 7 bases at V and 8 bases at J, with 17 bases between the two ends.

This chain links TRBV6-1 with TRBJ1-1; D possibly corresponds to TRBD1 (5 bases). CDR1 and CDR2 from the germline V gene are MNHNS and SASEGT. V was pared by 7 bases and J by 5 bases, with 17 bases between. This CDR3 has 14 amino acids. CDR3: CASNLWGSGTEAFF. The CDR3 bases are TGTGCCAGCAACCTTTGGGGGAGCGGGACTGAAGCTTTCTTT.

The rearrangement joins TRBV7-2 to TRBJ2-7; possible D gene TRBD1, 6 bases. The CDR3 is 16 amino acids. CDR1 and CDR2 from the germline V gene are SGHTA and FQGNSA. Trimming removed 4 bases at V and 7 bases at J, with 23 bases between. The CDR3 bases are TGTGCCAGCAGCTCAACCACCCCGGGATTCACAGGGGAGCAGTACTTC. Protein product: CASSSTTPGFTGEQYF.

This clonotype occurred a few times. The chain links TRBV7-2 to TRBJ2-1, with D possibly being TRBD1 (5 bases). V was clipped by 1 base and J by 8 bases, with 18 bases between them. The CDR3 runs 16 residues. Germline V gives CDR1 SGHTA, CDR2 FQGNSA. The chain's CDR3 is CASSLGTQGVRYEQFF. The CDR3, as DNA: TGTGCCAGCAGCTTAGGCACCCAGGGTGTTCGGTATGAGCAGTTCTTC.

This clonotype was observed a few times. The rearrangement joins TRBV2 to TRBJ1-2, with 9 bases matching TRBD1. Germline CDR1 and CDR2: SNHLY and FYNNEI. This CDR3 is built from 15 residues. The J segment lost 6 bases and the V segment lost 2 bases, leaving 7 bases of the junction unmatched. The CDR3, as DNA: TGTGCCAGCAGTGAATTTCCCCGGGACAGGGATGGCTACACCTTC. Amino acid sequence: CASSEFPRDRDGYTF.